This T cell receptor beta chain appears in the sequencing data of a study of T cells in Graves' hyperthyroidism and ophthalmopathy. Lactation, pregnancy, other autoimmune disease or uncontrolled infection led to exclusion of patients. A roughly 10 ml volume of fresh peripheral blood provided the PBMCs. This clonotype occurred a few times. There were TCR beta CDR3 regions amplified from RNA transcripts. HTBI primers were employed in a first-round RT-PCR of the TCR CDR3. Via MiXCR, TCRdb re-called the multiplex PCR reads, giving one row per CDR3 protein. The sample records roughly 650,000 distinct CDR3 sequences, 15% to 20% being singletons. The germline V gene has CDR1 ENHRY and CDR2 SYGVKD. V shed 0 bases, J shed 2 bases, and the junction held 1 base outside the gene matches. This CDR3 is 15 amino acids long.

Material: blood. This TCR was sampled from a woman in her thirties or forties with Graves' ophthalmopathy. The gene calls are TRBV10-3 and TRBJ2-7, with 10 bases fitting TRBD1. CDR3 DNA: TGTGCCATCAGTGAGTCCGGGACAGGGGCCTACGAGCAGTACTTC. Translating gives CAISESGTGAYEQYF.